The rows below give T cell receptor beta chains drawn from one sample of a study of tumor-infiltrating lymphocytes in oesophageal squamous cell carcinoma. MiXCR, run by TCRdb on the PCR reads, gives a single entry per CDR3 protein. The data hold under 25,000 distinct CDR3 sequences, with almost 40% observed a single time. Input material: blood. These receptor sequences come from a male donor with esophageal squamous cell carcinoma. The CDR3 runs from the conserved cysteine through the conserved F or W. The D gene is left open where the match is weak. Not all rows give a size; the values are once, few, many and, for expanded clones, a class.

j_call: TRBJ1-1
clone_size: .
v_call: TRBV12-3/TRBV12-4
d_call: .
cdr3_nt: TGTGCCAGCAGTTTGTCGGGTCGAGGGACTGAAGCTTTCTTT
cdr3_aa: CASSLSGRGTEAFF

j_call: TRBJ2-5
clone_size: .
v_call: TRBV10-1
d_call: .
cdr3_nt: TGCGCCAGCAGCGATGGGGTAATGGAGCAGTACTTC
cdr3_aa: CASSDGVMEQYF

j_call: TRBJ1-4
clone_size: many
v_call: TRBV5-1
d_call: .
cdr3_nt: TGCGCCAGCAGCTCCGGGACGGTTAATGAAAAACTGTTTTTT
cdr3_aa: CASSSGTVNEKLFF

j_call: TRBJ1-2
clone_size: .
v_call: TRBV6-1
d_call: .
cdr3_nt: TGTGCCAGCTGGGGGCAACGAGCGTTTGGCTACACCTTC
cdr3_aa: CASWGQRAFGYTF

j_call: TRBJ2-3
clone_size: few
v_call: TRBV6-8
d_call: .
cdr3_nt: TGTGCCAGCAGGAGGGACCCCACAGATACGCAGTATTTT
cdr3_aa: CASRRDPTDTQYF

j_call: TRBJ2-7
clone_size: few
v_call: TRBV12-3/TRBV12-4
d_call: .
cdr3_nt: TGTGCCAGCAGTGTTGGGGGGAGCTCCTACGAGCAGTACTTC
cdr3_aa: CASSVGGSSYEQYF

j_call: TRBJ2-5
clone_size: few
v_call: TRBV12-3/TRBV12-4
d_call: .
cdr3_nt: TGTGCCAGCGCAGGGCGTCTCCAAGAGACCCAGTACTTC
cdr3_aa: CASAGRLQETQYF

j_call: TRBJ2-7
clone_size: many
v_call: TRBV5-6
d_call: TRBD2
cdr3_nt: TGTGCCAGCAGTTTTTTAGCGGGAGCTGCTTACGAGCAGTACTTC
cdr3_aa: CASSFLAGAAYEQYF

j_call: TRBJ2-7
clone_size: .
v_call: TRBV7-6
d_call: TRBD1
cdr3_nt: TGTGCCAGCAGCTCACAAACGGGACAGGGCTCCTACGAGCAGTACTTC
cdr3_aa: CASSSQTGQGSYEQYF

j_call: TRBJ2-3
clone_size: many
v_call: TRBV27
d_call: TRBD2
cdr3_nt: TGTGCCAGCAGTTATGGGACTAGCGGGAGCCCAGATACGCAGTATTTT
cdr3_aa: CASSYGTSGSPDTQYF

j_call: TRBJ2-5
clone_size: .
v_call: TRBV7-6
d_call: .
cdr3_nt: TGTGCCAGCAGCTCCGGGGTCTGGGTCCAAGAGACCCAGTACTTC
cdr3_aa: CASSSGVWVQETQYF

j_call: TRBJ1-2
clone_size: many
v_call: TRBV14
d_call: .
cdr3_nt: TGTGCCAGCAGCTTCAGGGGCGGGTCCGATACTAACTATGGCTACACCTTC
cdr3_aa: CASSFRGGSDTNYGYTF

j_call: TRBJ1-1
clone_size: .
v_call: TRBV5-1
d_call: TRBD1
cdr3_nt: TGCGCCAGCAGCGTCGGGACAGTAAACACTGAAGCTTTCTTT
cdr3_aa: CASSVGTVNTEAFF

j_call: TRBJ2-7
clone_size: many
v_call: TRBV11-2
d_call: TRBD2
cdr3_nt: TGTGCCAGCAGCCCAATAGGGACTAGCGGATATGAGCAGTACTTC
cdr3_aa: CASSPIGTSGYEQYF

j_call: TRBJ2-5
clone_size: .
v_call: TRBV7-3
d_call: TRBD2
cdr3_nt: TGTGCCAGCAGCTTGGGACTAGCGGGAGACGGGGAGCTGTACTTC
cdr3_aa: CASSLGLAGDGELYF

j_call: TRBJ1-1
clone_size: .
v_call: TRBV11-3
d_call: .
cdr3_nt: TGTGCCAGCAGCCCCCGGGGGGACACTGAAGCTTTCTTT
cdr3_aa: CASSPRGDTEAFF

j_call: TRBJ1-1
clone_size: many
v_call: TRBV6-1
d_call: .
cdr3_nt: TGTGCCAGCAGTTTCCGGACGGGAAACACTGAAGCTTTCTTT
cdr3_aa: CASSFRTGNTEAFF

j_call: TRBJ2-3
clone_size: .
v_call: TRBV7-8
d_call: .
cdr3_nt: TGTGCCAGCAGCTTGGGACCGAACACAGATACGCAGTATTTT
cdr3_aa: CASSLGPNTDTQYF

j_call: TRBJ2-3
clone_size: .
v_call: TRBV9
d_call: .
cdr3_nt: TGTGCCAGCAGCGTACTGGGCCACACAGATACGCAGTATTTT
cdr3_aa: CASSVLGHTDTQYF

j_call: TRBJ1-1
clone_size: medium-sized
v_call: TRBV7-9
d_call: TRBD1
cdr3_nt: TGTGCCAGCAGCCAGGCGGACAGGCGAACTGAAGCTTTCTTT
cdr3_aa: CASSQADRRTEAFF

j_call: TRBJ2-7
clone_size: .
v_call: TRBV7-4
d_call: .
cdr3_nt: TGTGCCAGCAGCTTAGACAGGGCCGACGAGCAGTACTTC
cdr3_aa: CASSLDRADEQYF

j_call: TRBJ2-5
clone_size: many
v_call: TRBV5-8
d_call: TRBD2
cdr3_nt: TGTGCCAGCAGTGTGGGGGGGAACGGAGAGACCCAGTACTTC
cdr3_aa: CASSVGGNGETQYF